The 5 T cell receptor beta chains below all came from one sample that was sequenced in a study of response to subunit inactivated influenza vaccine. MiXCR was run by TCRdb on the RT-PCR reads, yielding one entry per CDR3 protein. The table records over 150,000 distinct CDR3 sequences, approximately 12% of them present only once. Sample: CD8+ T cells sorted from PBMCs, taken 23 to 25 months after vaccination. These receptors all stem from a man aged 50 to 69 who received an inactivated influenza vaccine.

In this sample, this clonotype turned up a few times. The chain combines TRBV5-6 with TRBJ2-7; 12 nucleotides agree with TRBD2. Per germline, CDR1 SGHDT and CDR2 YYEEEE. After removal of 4 bases from V and 0 bases from J, the junction contained 8 bases not matched to a gene. This CDR3 comprises 17 residues. The CDR3 spells CASSPGLAGPSSYEQYF. As DNA, the CDR3 is TGTGCCAGCAGCCCGGGACTAGCGGGTCCCTCCTCCTACGAGCAGTACTTC.

V gene TRBV12-3 or TRBV12-4 combines with J gene TRBJ1-5, with 7 bases aligning to TRBD1. V was pared by 4 bases and J by 7 bases, with 7 bases of the junction left unmatched. The CDR3 is 14 residues long. The CDR3 region is CASSYSDRDQPQHF. The CDR3 region has the DNA TGTGCCAGCAGTTACTCCGACAGGGACCAGCCCCAGCATTTT.

The genes are TRBV29-1 and TRBJ2-7; the D gene is possibly TRBD1 (6 bases). Trimming left V 2 bases short and J 4 bases short, with 18 bases between. Germline V gene data show CDR1 as SQVTM and CDR2 as ANQGSEA. The CDR3 is 15 amino acids. The CDR3 nucleotides are TGCAGCGTTGAAATTAGGGACACCATGGATTACGAGCAGTACTTC. As protein: CSVEIRDTMDYEQYF.

The chain combines TRBV29-1 with TRBJ2-7, with TRBD1 matching 10 bases. This CDR3 region has 14 residues. Germline-derived CDR1 and CDR2 are SQVTM and ANQGSEA. CDR3 amino acids: CSCVSGTGVGEQYF. For the CDR3, the DNA is TGCAGTTGTGTTTCCGGGACAGGGGTCGGCGAGCAGTACTTC.

Ten or more counts support this clonotype. The V and J genes are TRBV4-2 and TRBJ2-7, with 10 bases that match TRBD2. The CDR3 extends over 15 amino acids. The V gene's germline CDR1 is LGHNA and CDR2 YNFKEQ. The junction had 4 bases not matched to a gene; V was cut back by 1 base and J by 4 bases. Here the CDR3 DNA reads TGTGCCAGCAGCCAAGGGGCTAGCGGGAGTTACGAGCAGTACTTC. Its translation is CASSQGASGSYEQYF.